The T cell receptor beta chain described here comes from a study of spatial heterogeneity in lung cancer (dated by TCRdb to between 2019 and 2020). For the study in its entirety: Beta-chain transcripts were consistently detected in greater numbers than alpha-chain transcripts, which likely reflected higher beta-chain transcript abundance. In non-small cell lung cancer, the study made a quantitative comparison of TCR alpha and beta repertoires among multiple tumor regions, matched nontumor lung and blood. In tumor regions, TCR transcript counts showed a strong correlation with a T cell transcriptional module score derived from matched bulk RNA-seq. Nonsynonymous mutation counts, determined by whole-exome sequencing of tumor tissue, were related to features of the TCR repertoire. In the raw uncorrected reads, each unique combination of TCR and UMI appeared on average more than ten times. Both alpha and beta chains were TCR-sequenced in hundreds of tumor regions, 64 matched nontumor lung samples and around 54 PBMC samples obtained at surgery. Results the study describes overall, beyond this receptor: Confirming at a functional level the hypothesis that regional TCRs recognize regional mutations was considered to require additional single-cell paired TCR alpha and beta sequencing. The number of expanded intratumoral alpha and beta TCRs correlated with the tumor nonsynonymous mutation count. The count of ubiquitous expanded TCRs correlated with the count of ubiquitous nonsynonymous mutations, and the count of regional expanded TCRs correlated with the count of regional nonsynonymous mutations. TCR-seq was estimated to cover only approximately 6.3% of tumor T cells for alpha chains and 12% to 15% for beta chains.

Receptor libraries were prepared by 5' RACE. Sequencer: NextSeq 500. In the TCR library protocol, a unique molecular identifier was attached to each TCR cDNA molecule so that PCR and sequencing errors could be corrected. In the authors' own workflow: TCR identification, UMI-based error correction and CDR3 extraction were performed with Decombinator tools. Expanded TCRs were defined as those above a frequency of 2 per 1,000, corresponding to the top 1% of the tumor frequency distribution. Expanded tumor TCRs statistically deemed absent (corrected P<0.05) from at least one tumor region were classed as regional, and all other expanded tumor TCRs were classed as ubiquitous. Renyi diversity was computed with the R vegan package after each repertoire had been subsampled 100 times to 5,000 TCRs. CDR3 similarity networks were built from amino acid triplet string-kernel similarity, connecting CDR3s with pairwise similarity above 0.82. The public reads were run again by TCRdb, first through fastp at Q25 and then through MiXCR, and only productive beta chains were kept. Each entry is one CDR3 protein sequence, shown with its most common DNA and genes. TCRdb's processing, not the study's, gives the V and J calls here. Across this sample there are some 5,000 distinct CDR3 sequences, with around 7.1% seen only once. Of the sample, 19% falls within the top ten clones.

What this sample's time point label stands for: sample taken at primary tumor resection. The donors were 65 to 90 patients from the lung TRACERx cohort who had early-stage, untreated non-small cell lung cancer. TCR sequencing used whole RNA extracted from tumor and nontumor lung tissue, or from cryopreserved PBMC samples, without cell sorting. Only patients for whom sufficient RNA was available from at least two tumor regions were selected for TCR sequencing. Before being selected, tumor and adjacent nontumor lung specimens were reviewed by a lung pathologist. From V the trimming removes 4 bases and from J it removes 3 bases, while the gene matches leave 5 bases of the junction unaccounted for. The germline V gene encodes CDR1 SGHTA and CDR2 FQGNSA. The CDR3 starts with the cysteine, ends with the phenylalanine, and has 14 residues. Only CDR3 DNA remains: 42 bases, in frame from the first base. Regarding this clonotype: Its antigen is still unknown. No per-base quality is available; no much larger clone lies one base away.

Sequenced here: lung tumor tissue, sampled at surgery. The chain is assembled from TRBV7-2 and TRBJ2-7, with 8 middle bases fitting TRBD1. The receptor comes from a male donor with early-stage non-small cell lung cancer. The bases read TGTGCCAGCAGCTCAGGGACAGGATACTACGAGCAGTACTTC. It codes for CASSSGTGYYEQYF.